A single sample is the source of the 22 T cell receptor beta chains below, sequenced in a study of blood T cell repertoires in COVID-19. The assay was immunoSEQ multiplex PCR, and TCRdb's table has in-frame clones only and misses some. The data contain some 180,000 clones, 89% of them singletons. Sequenced sample: peripheral blood. The receptors were gathered from a man in his forties with acute or convalescent COVID-19.

The chain joins TRBV19 to TRBJ2-5, with 12 positions matching TRBD2. Germline V gene lookup returns CDR1 LNHDA and CDR2 SQIVND (reference sequence). The length of the CDR3 is 15 residues. The ends lost 5 bases at V and 5 bases at J; junction bases unmatched: 6. This CDR3 is CASSVGLAGSETQYF. The CDR3, as DNA: TGTGCCAGTAGTGTCGGACTAGCGGGGAGTGAGACCCAGTACTTC.

This clone was detected only once. The CDR3 DNA reads TGTGCCAGCAGCTTGACAGCGGGGGGGAAGACCCAGTACTTC. It codes for CASSLTAGGKTQYF. The chain is built from TRBV7-2 and TRBJ2-5; 10 bases line up with TRBD2. Trimming at V came to 3 bases and at J to 6 bases, leaving 4 bases not matched to a gene. CDR1 is SGHTA, CDR2 FQGNSA, per germline. This CDR3 has 14 amino acids.

This chain uses TRBV11-2 with TRBJ2-5, with D perhaps TRBD2 (6 bases). In germline, CDR1 is SGHAT, CDR2 FQNNGV. Trimming shortened V by 4 bases and J by 3 bases, and 15 bases separated the two germline ends. CDR3 length: 15 amino acids. The CDR3 sequence is CASSSDSGREETQYF. In DNA, the CDR3 is TGTGCCAGCAGCTCCGACAGCGGGCGGGAAGAGACCCAGTACTTC.

This chain connects TRBV10-3 to TRBJ1-2; weak D call: TRBD1 (5 bases). V was clipped by 2 bases and J by 0 bases, with 19 bases between them. The CDR3 spans 18 residues. The germline gives CDR1 ENHRY, CDR2 SYGVKD. CDR3 residues: CAISERWGATDANYGYTF. CDR3 nucleotides: TGTGCCATCAGTGAGAGGTGGGGCGCCACCGATGCTAACTATGGCTACACCTTC.

This chain connects TRBV6-2 or TRBV6-3 to TRBJ1-5; D is undetermined. This CDR3 spans 16 amino acids. Looked up from germline, CDR1 is MNHEY and CDR2 is SVGEGT. The ends were cut back, 2 bases at V and 3 bases at J, with 14 bases in the middle. The CDR3 DNA is TGTGCCAGCAGTTACGCCGGTCGGGTAGTCAATCAGCCCCAGCATTTT. Its protein product is CASSYAGRVVNQPQHF.

The chain joins TRBV7-9 to TRBJ1-1; tentative D call: TRBD1 (6 bases). Looked up from germline, CDR1 is SEHNR and CDR2 is FQNEAQ (reference sequence). The CDR3 totals 14 residues. V was trimmed by 7 bases and J by 4 bases, leaving 16 bases between them. The CDR3 DNA follows: TGTGCCAGCAAGGGCGGACAGACGCCCACTGAAGCTTTCTTT. Its protein is CASKGGQTPTEAFF. The variable domain in full, with the rest retrieved from reference TRBV7-9 and TRBJ1-1, is DTGVSQNPRHKITKRGQNVTFRCDPISEHNRLYWYRQTLGQGPEFLTYFQNEAQLEKSRLLSDRFSAERPKGSFSTLEIQRTEQGDSAMYLCASKGGQTPTEAFFGQGTRLTVV.

This rearrangement joins TRBV3-1 (or the pseudogene TRBV3-2) to TRBJ2-1; 7 bases agree with TRBD2. The CDR3 sequence is 15 residues long. Germline CDR1 and CDR2: LGHDT and YNNKEL (reference sequence). Unmatched junction bases numbered 5, after V lost 0 bases and J lost 6 bases. Here the CDR3 reads CASSQEGGKINEQFF. Written as DNA, the CDR3 is TGTGCCAGCAGCCAAGAGGGGGGGAAGATCAATGAGCAGTTCTTC.

The chain carries TRBV29-1 and TRBJ1-2, with D maybe TRBD1 (6 bases). The CDR3 runs to 17 residues. Germline values: CDR1 SQVTM, CDR2 ANQGSEA. Trimming stripped 3 bases from V and 1 base from J, with 21 bases between. The CDR3 sequence is CSVESRGANNYNYGYTF. The CDR3 nucleotides read TGCAGCGTTGAGAGCAGGGGCGCGAACAACTATAACTATGGCTACACCTTC. The variable domain in full, with the rest retrieved from reference TRBV29-1 and TRBJ1-2, is SAVISQKPSRDICQRGTSLTIQCQVDSQVTMMFWYRQQPGQSLTLIATANQGSEATYESGFVIDKFPISRPNLTFSTLTVSNMSPEDSSIYLCSVESRGANNYNYGYTFGSGTRLTVV.

The chain is built from TRBV7-7 and TRBJ1-4; perhaps TRBD1 as D (6 bases). Germline CDR1 reads SSHAT; CDR2 reads FNYEAQ (reference sequence). V shed 6 bases and J shed 1 base, with 12 bases lying between them. The CDR3 covers 15 residues. In DNA, the CDR3 is TGTGCCAGCAGATTTCTGACAGGAACTAATGAAAAACTGTTTTTT. It codes for CASRFLTGTNEKLFF.

CDR3 in DNA: TGTGCCAGCAGCCCCGACAGGGTCTTGGGCTATGGCTACACCTTC. This translates into CASSPDRVLGYGYTF. The rearrangement links TRBV7-6 to TRBJ1-2; the match to TRBD1 covers 7 bases. This CDR3 is 15 amino acids long. Germline lookup yields CDR1 SGHVS and CDR2 FNYEAQ. The J segment lost 4 bases and the V segment lost 5 bases, leaving 10 bases of the junction unmatched.

As regards this clone: Distinct nucleotide sequences in the sample also encode this CDR3. This chain links TRBV12-3 or TRBV12-4 with TRBJ1-1, with D maybe TRBD1 (5 bases). The V gene lost 5 bases and the J gene lost 5 bases, with 12 bases spanning the gap. CDR3 length equals 13 residues. This CDR3 is CASSPGGGTEAFF. CDR3 coding DNA: TGTGCCAGCAGTCCTGGGGGGGGAACTGAAGCTTTCTTT.

V is TRBV5-1 and J is TRBJ2-5; the match to TRBD2 covers 11 bases. This CDR3 region has 17 residues. With 4 bases clipped from V and 2 bases from J, the junction kept 10 bases outside the gene matches. CDR1 is SGHRS, CDR2 YFSETQ, per germline. CDR3 region: CASSPLGIAGGQETQYF. CDR3 in DNA: TGCGCCAGCAGCCCCCTCGGGATAGCGGGGGGGCAAGAGACCCAGTACTTC.

The J gene is TRBJ2-7, the V gene TRBV4-3, with D possibly TRBD1 on 6 matching bases. The CDR3 runs 14 residues. Germline CDR1 is LGHNA and CDR2 is YSLEER. The V gene lost 4 bases and the J gene lost 0 bases, with 10 bases spanning the gap. This CDR3 is CASSRDMYSYEQYF. In DNA form, the CDR3 reads TGCGCCAGCAGCCGGGACATGTACTCCTACGAGCAGTACTTC.

The V gene is TRBV7-3, the J gene TRBJ2-6; D uncertain. With 5 bases removed from V and 4 bases from J, the gap between germline ends came to 12 bases. Germline CDR1 and CDR2: SGHTA and FQGTGA. The CDR3 consists of 15 residues. The CDR3 coding sequence is TGTGCCAGCAGCGCTACAGCTTCCGGGGCCAACGTCCTGACTTTC. Amino acid sequence: CASSATASGANVLTF.

This sequence joins TRBV7-2 and TRBJ2-3; 10 bases are a match to TRBD2. The germline V gene has CDR1 SGHTA and CDR2 FQGNSA. The CDR3 runs to 14 residues. Losses at the gene ends were 3 bases for V and 5 bases for J; bases not matched to a gene: 2. CDR3 region: CASSFLAGVDTQYF. CDR3 nucleotide sequence: TGTGCCAGCAGCTTTCTAGCGGGGGTAGATACGCAGTATTTT.

The V gene is TRBV6-5, the J gene TRBJ2-7, with D perhaps TRBD2 (5 bases). Per germline, CDR1 MNHEY and CDR2 SVGAGI. The CDR3 covers 12 residues. Trimming took off 2 bases at V and 7 bases at J, with 9 bases between the two ends. The CDR3 is CASSYEGLEQYF. CDR3 coding DNA: TGTGCCAGCAGTTACGAGGGTCTTGAGCAGTACTTC.

The CDR3 DNA reads as TGTGCCAGCAGCTTACGGAGGACTGAAGCTTTCTTT. It encodes CASSLRRTEAFF. The chain couples TRBV11-2 to TRBJ1-1, with D uncertain. CDR3 length: 12 residues. Germline V CDR1 and CDR2: SGHAT, FQNNGV. V shed 2 bases and J shed 5 bases, with 6 bases lying between them.

This rearrangement joins TRBV28 to TRBJ2-7; no firm D call. V was pared by 2 bases and J by 0 bases, with 14 bases between. The CDR3 totals 16 residues. Germline-derived CDR1 and CDR2 are MDHEN and SYDVKM. CDR3 loop: CASSLVRPVLSYEQYF. As DNA, the CDR3 is TGTGCCAGCAGTTTAGTTCGTCCAGTTCTCTCCTACGAGCAGTACTTC.

The J gene is TRBJ1-2, the V gene TRBV6-6; no firm D call. The germline V gene has CDR1 MNHNY and CDR2 SVGAGI (reference sequence). This CDR3 spans 11 amino acids. V lost 6 bases, J lost 3 bases, and 5 bases lay in between. The CDR3 nucleotides read TGTGCCAGCAGCCCAGACTATGGCTACACCTTC. It codes for CASSPDYGYTF.

The chain joins TRBV7-9 to TRBJ2-2, with a possible D match to TRBD1 (6 bases). The germline V gene encodes CDR1 SEHNR and CDR2 FQNEAQ (reference sequence). The CDR3 runs to 16 residues. Trimming shortened V by 3 bases and J by 1 base, and 12 bases separated the two germline ends. CDR3 sequence reads: CASSFLPDRNTGELFF. DNA of the CDR3: TGTGCCAGCAGCTTTCTTCCGGACAGGAACACCGGGGAGCTGTTTTTT. Together with reference TRBV7-9 and TRBJ2-2, the CDR3 gives the full variable domain: DTGVSQNPRHKITKRGQNVTFRCDPISEHNRLYWYRQTLGQGPEFLTYFQNEAQLEKSRLLSDRFSAERPKGSFSTLEIQRTEQGDSAMYLCASSFLPDRNTGELFFGEGSRLTVL.

V is TRBV6-5 and J is TRBJ2-2; TRBD2 agrees at 11 bases. V gave up 6 bases and J gave up 4 bases; unmatched junction bases: 4. The CDR3 is 15 residues long. The germline CDR1 and CDR2 sequences are MNHEY and SVGAGI. CDR3 sequence (DNA): TGTGCCAGCAGCAGGACTAGCGGGTTCACCGGGGAGCTGTTTTTT. Translating gives CASSRTSGFTGELFF.

V and J are TRBV19 and TRBJ2-7; D not resolved. In germline, CDR1 is LNHDA, CDR2 SQIVND (reference sequence). V shed 0 bases and J shed 4 bases, with 7 bases lying between them. The CDR3 runs to 13 residues. The CDR3 region is CASSIDQKYEQYF. CDR3 in DNA: TGTGCCAGTAGTATAGATCAGAAATACGAGCAGTACTTC.